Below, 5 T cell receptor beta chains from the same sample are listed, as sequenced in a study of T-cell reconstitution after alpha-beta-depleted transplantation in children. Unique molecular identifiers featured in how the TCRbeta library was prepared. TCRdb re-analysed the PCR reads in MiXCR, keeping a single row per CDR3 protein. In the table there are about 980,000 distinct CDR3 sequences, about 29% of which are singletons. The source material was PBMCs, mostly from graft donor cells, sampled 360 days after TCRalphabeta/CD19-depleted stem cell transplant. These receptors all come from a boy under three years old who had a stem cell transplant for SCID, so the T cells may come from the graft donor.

CDR3 DNA: TGTGCCTGGAGTCCCGACAGAAGAGAGACCCAGTACTTC. Its protein product is CAWSPDRRETQYF. This rearrangement joins TRBV30 to TRBJ2-5, with D maybe TRBD1 (5 bases). Germline values: CDR1 GTSNPN, CDR2 SVGIG (reference sequence). This CDR3 has 13 amino acids. V gave up 2 bases and J gave up 4 bases, with 11 bases separating them.

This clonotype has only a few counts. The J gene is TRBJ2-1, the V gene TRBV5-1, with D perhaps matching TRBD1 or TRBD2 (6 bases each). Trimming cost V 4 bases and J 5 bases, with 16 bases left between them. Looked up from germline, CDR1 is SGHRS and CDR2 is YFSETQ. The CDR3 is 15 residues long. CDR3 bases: TGCGCCAGCAGCCTCGGGGGCCCCTTCGACAATGAGCAGTTCTTC. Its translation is CASSLGGPFDNEQFF.

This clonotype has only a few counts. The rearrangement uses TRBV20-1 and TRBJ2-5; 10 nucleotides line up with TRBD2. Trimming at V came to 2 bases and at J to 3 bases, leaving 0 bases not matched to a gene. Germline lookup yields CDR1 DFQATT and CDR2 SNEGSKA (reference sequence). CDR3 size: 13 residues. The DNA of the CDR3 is TGCAGTGCTAGACTAGCGGGGGAAGAGACCCAGTACTTC. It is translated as CSARLAGEETQYF.

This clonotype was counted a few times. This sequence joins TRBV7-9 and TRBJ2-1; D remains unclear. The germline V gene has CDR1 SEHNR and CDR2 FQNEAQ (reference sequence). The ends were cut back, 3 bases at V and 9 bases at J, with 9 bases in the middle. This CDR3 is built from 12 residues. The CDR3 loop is CASSLFVGEQFF. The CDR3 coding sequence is TGTGCCAGCAGCTTGTTTGTGGGTGAGCAGTTCTTC. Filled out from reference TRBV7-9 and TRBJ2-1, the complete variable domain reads DTGVSQNPRHKITKRGQNVTFRCDPISEHNRLYWYRQTLGQGPEFLTYFQNEAQLEKSRLLSDRFSAERPKGSFSTLEIQRTEQGDSAMYLCASSLFVGEQFFGPGTRLTVL.

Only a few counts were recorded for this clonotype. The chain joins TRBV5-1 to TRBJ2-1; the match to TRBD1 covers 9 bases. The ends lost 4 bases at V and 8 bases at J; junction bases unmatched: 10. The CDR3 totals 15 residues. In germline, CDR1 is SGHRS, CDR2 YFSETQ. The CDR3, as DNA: TGCGCCAGCAGCATAGGACAGGGGTTGAAGCATGAGCAGTTCTTC. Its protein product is CASSIGQGLKHEQFF. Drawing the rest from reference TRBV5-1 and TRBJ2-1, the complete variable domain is KAGVTQTPRYLIKTRGQQVTLSCSPISGHRSVSWYQQTPGQGLQFLFEYFSETQRNKGNFPGRFSGRQFSNSRSEMNVSTLELGDSALYLCASSIGQGLKHEQFFGPGTRLTVL.